This T cell receptor (beta chain) is drawn from a study of T cell repertoires in cytomegalovirus infection. Study at large: Evidence of both CMV infection and a matching HLA type came from public TCR beta signatures.

TCRdb reprocessed the reads via MiXCR and lists one record per CDR3 protein. There are about 530,000 distinct CDR3 sequences in the sample; approximately 25% occur only once, and about 12% lies in the top ten. Germline V gene sequence: CDR1 SGHTA, CDR2 FQGTGA. This CDR3 has 16 amino acids. V was clipped by 4 bases and J by 0 bases, with 10 bases between them. Note on this clonotype: Its cognate antigen is unknown.

Whole-study findings and limits: CMV carriers with the relevant HLA were identified by cumulative public TCR beta family frequency. The ex vivo response showed dominance by HLA-C-restricted CMV-specific TCR beta clonotypes.

The TCR sequence derives from a human donor in good health (CMV status not recorded). Some clones in this sample may be carry-over from other donors' samples. The rearrangement uses TRBV7-3 and TRBJ2-6; D remains unclear. Sequences were obtained from PBMCs. The DNA of the CDR3 is TGTGCCAGCAGCTCGACAAAACCCTCTGGGGCCAACGTCCTGACTTTC. Translating gives CASSSTKPSGANVLTF.